This passage covers 20 T cell receptor beta chains from one sample sequenced in a study of T cells in Graves' hyperthyroidism and ophthalmopathy. Amplification of TCR beta CDR3 regions was performed using RNA transcripts as template. A first-round RT-PCR of the TCR CDR3 used the HTBI primer set. TCRdb re-called the multiplex PCR reads through MiXCR, storing one row per CDR3 protein. Of around 700,000 distinct CDR3 sequences in the sample, just over 35% were seen once. Material for sequencing was blood. All receptors come from a middle-aged woman with Graves' hyperthyroidism.

On this clonotype itself: A much bigger clone sits one base away, suggesting this may be a read error. This rearrangement joins TRBV6-5 to TRBJ2-7; D perhaps matches TRBD2 (6 bases). Per germline, CDR1 MNHEY and CDR2 SVGAGI. The CDR3 runs to 15 residues. In nucleotides, the CDR3 is TGCGCCAGCAGTGACGGCGCGGGGCGCCCCTACGAGCAGTACTTC. Its translation is CASSDGAGRPYEQYF.

This clonotype was detected ten times or more. The chain recombines TRBV2 with TRBJ1-2, with TRBD1 as a possible D gene (5 bases). Germline CDR1 reads SNHLY; CDR2 reads FYNNEI. The CDR3 sequence is 13 residues long. The ends were cut back, 8 bases at V and 5 bases at J, with 15 bases in the middle. DNA for the CDR3: TGTGCCAGCTCATATGGGCAGGGATATGGCTACACCTTC. Translated, it gives CASSYGQGYGYTF.

Concerning this clonotype: A much larger clonotype is one base distant, so this may be a read error. The rearrangement uses TRBV7-9 and TRBJ2-5; D gene unclear. CDR1 is SEHNR, CDR2 FQNEAQ, per germline (reference sequence). V shed 6 bases and J shed 4 bases, with 12 bases lying between them. CDR3 length: 13 amino acids. The CDR3 DNA reads as TGTGCCAGCAGGGTTGGACCCCGAGAGACCCAGTACTTC. This gives the protein CASRVGPRETQYF.

The chain carries TRBV10-3 and TRBJ2-2, with TRBD1 matching over 9 bases. Looked up from germline, CDR1 is ENHRY and CDR2 is SYGVKD. The V segment lost 9 bases and the J segment 7 bases; nucleotides outside the gene matches: 6. The CDR3 totals 13 residues. The CDR3 reads CAIMGDRDGELFF. Here the CDR3 DNA reads TGTGCCATTATGGGGGACAGGGACGGGGAGCTGTTTTTT.

As concerns this clonotype: At one of its ends the junction is not consistent with the germline gene, which may arise from a read error. The V call is TRBV7-7, the J call TRBJ1-5, with D hard to call. The CDR3 is made up of 20 amino acids. Germline CDR1 is SSHAT and CDR2 is FNYEAQ (reference sequence). Here the CDR3 DNA reads TGTGCTAGCAGCTTAAGCGCCCGAGACAATAAGGCTTATAGCAATCAGCCCCAGCATTTT. Its protein is CASSLSARDNKAYSNQPQHF.

The chain joins TRBV20-1 to TRBJ2-5; D could derive from TRBD1 or TRBD2 (6 bases each). CDR3 length: 15 amino acids. V shed 5 bases and J shed 3 bases, with 19 bases lying between them. CDR1 is DFQATT, CDR2 SNEGSKA, per germline (reference sequence). CDR3 nucleotides: TGCAGTGCTGCGATTGGGGGCGCGGGGAAAGAGACCCAGTACTTC. It translates to CSAAIGGAGKETQYF.

The V call is TRBV6-5, the J call TRBJ1-5; 8 bases agree with TRBD1. Germline-derived CDR1 and CDR2 are MNHEY and SVGAGI. Trimming removed 1 base from V and 5 bases from J; junction bases left unmatched: 7. The CDR3 spans 16 residues. The CDR3 reads CASSYWQGAGDQPQHF. CDR3 in DNA: TGTGCCAGCAGTTACTGGCAGGGGGCAGGCGATCAGCCCCAGCATTTT.

J is TRBJ2-7 and V is TRBV13; 8 bases fit TRBD2. The CDR3 contains 16 residues. Germline loops: CDR1 PRHDT, CDR2 FYEKMQ (reference sequence). Trimming cost V 5 bases and J 7 bases; bases outside gene matches: 16. The CDR3 loop is CASSLNLGLEQGEQYF. CDR3 nucleotide sequence: TGTGCCAGCAGCCTTAATTTGGGACTAGAGCAAGGGGAGCAGTACTTC.

Worth noting for this clonotype: It is likely a read error, because the conserved phenylalanine at the end of the CDR3 is missing. The DNA is omitted, as the CDR3 cannot be located on it reliably, and the CDR3 follows TCRdb's listing. This chain uses TRBV20-1 with TRBJ2-5; no check of the table's D call, TRBD2, against the DNA was made. Germline lookup yields CDR1 DFQATT and CDR2 SNEGSKA (reference sequence). 10 amino acids form the CDR3, both terminal residues included. CDR3 sequence: CSAHPETSGY.

V is TRBV12-3 or TRBV12-4 and J is TRBJ1-5; 7 positions agree with TRBD1. The CDR3 runs to 15 residues. J was trimmed by 4 bases and V by 4 bases; bases with no gene match: 7. CDR3 loop: CASSYTGATNQPQHF. The CDR3 nucleotides are TGTGCCAGCAGTTACACAGGGGCGACAAATCAGCCCCAGCATTTT.

This clonotype was detected ten times or more. A read error may account for a junction end that differs from germline. The rearrangement links TRBV7-9 to TRBJ2-7; TRBD1 matches 9 bases. This CDR3 contains 14 residues. Germline-derived CDR1 and CDR2 are SEHNR and FQNEAQ (reference sequence). CDR3 coding DNA: TGCGCCAGCAGCTTGGGGGACAGGGTATACGAGCAGTACTTC. Protein product: CASSLGDRVYEQYF.

In nucleotides, the CDR3 is TGCGCCAGCAGCCAAGAGACTAAACAAGAGACCCAGTACTTC. Encoded protein: CASSQETKQETQYF. The chain couples TRBV4-3 to TRBJ2-5; tentatively, D is TRBD2 (5 bases). Germline loops: CDR1 LGHNA, CDR2 YSLEER. The ends were cut back, 0 bases at V and 2 bases at J, with 7 bases in the middle. There are 14 residues in the CDR3.

As regards this clonotype: The CDR3 carries no conserved terminal phenylalanine or tryptophan, so it likely arises from a read error. It is unclear where the CDR3 begins or ends on the DNA, so no DNA is shown, and the CDR3 is as TCRdb lists it. The V and J genes are TRBV7-2 and TRBJ2-6. Germline assignment: CDR1 SGHTA and CDR2 FQGNSA. The CDR3 is 8 residues long, ends included. CDR3 protein: CASSFGTS.

This clonotype was counted between two and nine times. V and J are TRBV6-6 and TRBJ1-1; 10 bases agree with TRBD1. V trimming: 7 bases; J trimming: 4 bases; junction bases outside the gene matches: 3. The germline CDR1 and CDR2 sequences are MNHNY and SVGAGI (reference sequence). This CDR3 region has 13 residues. The CDR3: CASTDRGPTEAFF. The CDR3 nucleotides are TGTGCCAGCACCGACAGGGGGCCCACTGAAGCTTTCTTT.

This clonotype has just a few counts. The V gene is TRBV10-3, the J gene TRBJ2-7; D is tentatively TRBD1 or TRBD2 (5 bases each). The germline V and J ends were trimmed by 2 bases and 2 bases, with 10 bases remaining between them. The CDR3 consists of 14 residues. CDR1 is ENHRY, CDR2 SYGVKD, per germline. The DNA of the CDR3 is TGTGCCATCAGTGAGCCAGGGACCACCTACGAGCAGTACTTC. Protein product: CAISEPGTTYEQYF.

The sample holds a few counts of this clonotype. This chain links TRBV6-6 with TRBJ1-5; the D gene is possibly TRBD1 (6 bases). The CDR3 is 11 residues long. V was clipped by 6 bases and J by 13 bases, with 13 bases between them. Germline V gene lookup returns CDR1 MNHNY and CDR2 SVGAGI (reference sequence). The CDR3 bases are TGTGCCAGCAGCCTAACCGGGACACAGCATTTT. Protein: CASSLTGTQHF.

This clonotype was counted at least ten times. V is TRBV20-1 and J is TRBJ2-7; tentative D call: TRBD1 (6 bases). The length of the CDR3 is 14 residues. The V gene lost 2 bases and the J gene lost 0 bases, with 11 bases spanning the gap. Germline V lookup: CDR1 DFQATT, CDR2 SNEGSKA (reference sequence). CDR3: CSARTAGDSYEQYF. The DNA for the CDR3 is TGCAGTGCTAGAACGGCAGGGGACTCCTACGAGCAGTACTTC.

The CDR3 coding sequence is TGTGCCAGCAGCGCCCTGGGCGGGCCCCAGCATTTT. Encoded protein: CASSALGGPQHF. The chain couples TRBV5-5 to TRBJ1-5; D unresolved. Germline loops: CDR1 SGHKS, CDR2 YYEKEE (reference sequence). This CDR3 region has 12 residues. The ends were cut back, 4 bases at V and 9 bases at J, with 11 bases in the middle. The full variable domain, with the rest looked up from reference TRBV5-5 and TRBJ1-5, is DAGVTQSPTHLIKTRGQQVTLRCSPISGHKSVSWYQQVLGQGPQFIFQYYEKEERGRGNFPDRFSARQFPNYSSELNVNALLLGDSALYLCASSALGGPQHFGDGTRLSIL.

This clonotype was detected only a few times. V is TRBV6-5 and J is TRBJ1-1; no clear D. This CDR3 contains 15 residues. Trimming shortened V by 6 bases and J by 1 base, and 15 bases separated the two germline ends. The germline CDR1 and CDR2 sequences are MNHEY and SVGAGI. Written as DNA, the CDR3 is TGTGCCAGCAGATATGGCGGGAGTAGGAACACTGAAGCTTTCTTT. It translates to CASRYGGSRNTEAFF.

V gene TRBV20-1 combines with J gene TRBJ1-3; tentatively, D is TRBD1 (5 bases). Trimming removed 4 bases from V and 8 bases from J, with 9 bases in between. The CDR3 spans 11 residues. Germline CDR1 is DFQATT and CDR2 is SNEGSKA (reference sequence). This CDR3 is CSAKTGDTIYF. CDR3 sequence (DNA): TGCAGTGCTAAGACGGGGGACACCATATATTTT.